This T cell receptor beta chain is from a study of cytomegalovirus exposure and HLA in healthy donors. Study details: Of all 400 or so donors who were genotyped, roughly 83% belonged to the Caucasian-associated ancestry cluster.

Findings and limits, study-wide: Accurate prediction of HLA-A and HLA-B alleles (for most subjects) was reportedly achieved from TCR beta sequences. Looking again later, the authors saw that most CMV-associated TCR beta chains seemed HLA-restricted.

PCR amplification relied on 60 Vbeta primers (plus 13 Jbeta primers). Data came from immunoSEQ multiplex PCR; TCRdb stores just in-frame clones and leaves some out. This table has 150,000 to 200,000 clones, under 80% appearing once. Note on this clone: Its target is not known.

The V segment lost 3 bases and the J segment 5 bases; nucleotides outside the gene matches: 10. This CDR3 is 16 amino acids long. The sequencing sample was made of PBMCs. This chain links TRBV23-1 with TRBJ1-1, with TRBD1 matching 9 bases. TRBV23-1 is marked as an open reading frame, function uncertain. This TCR was sampled from a human donor in good health. The CDR3 coding sequence is TGCGCCAGCAGTCATCCACCGGGACAGGGTGGGACTGAAGCTTTCTTT. Translation gives CASSHPPGQGGTEAFF.